This is a list of T cell receptor beta chains from one sample in a study of radiation and T cells in renal cell carcinoma. The repertoire was sequenced with immunoSEQ multiplex PCR; TCRdb's copy has only in-frame clones and lacks some. This table has some 100,000 clones, 84% appearing once. The sequencing used blood, collected from a patient whose treatment included radiotherapy and nephrectomy. The receptors were gathered from a man aged 60 to 69 with renal cell carcinoma. Each CDR3 is given with its conserved first and last residue. Fields, in order: CDR3 protein, CDR3 DNA, clone size, D gene, CDR3 length, V gene, J gene. A D gene is named only where the DNA matches it firmly. A row's size may be missing; if present it is once, few, many or a size class.

CDR3: CASNRQGRTEAFF
DNA: TGTGCCAGCAACCGACAGGGAAGGACTGAAGCTTTCTTT
size: -
D: TRBD1
length: 13
V: TRBV28
J: TRBJ1-1

CDR3: CASSEGLAGAGELFF
DNA: TGTGCCAGCAGTGAGGGACTAGCGGGAGCCGGGGAGCTGTTTTTT
size: -
D: TRBD2
length: 15
V: TRBV6-4
J: TRBJ2-2

CDR3: CASSSREARQGGNYGYTF
DNA: TGTGCCAGCAGCTCACGAGAGGCCCGACAGGGGGGCAACTATGGCTACACCTTC
size: -
D: TRBD1
length: 18
V: TRBV7-9
J: TRBJ1-2

CDR3: CASSLVVENTEAFF
DNA: TGCGCCAGCAGCTTGGTTGTCGAGAACACTGAAGCTTTCTTT
size: few
D: -
length: 14
V: TRBV5-1
J: TRBJ1-1

CDR3: CASSESALGSGNTIYF
DNA: TGCGCCAGCAGTGAATCCGCTTTGGGATCTGGAAACACCATATATTTT
size: -
D: -
length: 16
V: TRBV10-1
J: TRBJ1-3

CDR3: CASSSLGSGRRTDTQYF
DNA: TGTGCCAGCAGCTCCCTTGGATCGGGACGGCGGACAGATACGCAGTATTTT
size: -
D: -
length: 17
V: TRBV7-9
J: TRBJ2-3

CDR3: CAWSGLAGGPNTGELFF
DNA: TGTGCCTGGAGTGGACTAGCGGGAGGGCCCAACACCGGGGAGCTGTTTTTT
size: -
D: TRBD2
length: 17
V: TRBV30
J: TRBJ2-2

CDR3: CASMALRGGNYGYTF
DNA: TGTGCCAGTATGGCCTTAAGAGGGGGTAACTATGGCTACACCTTC
size: many
D: -
length: 15
V: TRBV19
J: TRBJ1-2

CDR3: CSVRLAGGEVAQYF
DNA: TGCAGCGTTCGCTTAGCGGGAGGCGAAGTGGCCCAGTACTTC
size: -
D: TRBD2
length: 14
V: TRBV29-1
J: TRBJ2-5

CDR3: CASRVAGGLYNEQFF
DNA: TGTGCCAGCAGGGTAGCGGGAGGGCTCTACAATGAGCAGTTCTTC
size: -
D: TRBD2
length: 15
V: TRBV27
J: TRBJ2-1

CDR3: CASLPQGAINYGYTF
DNA: TGTGCCAGTTTACCACAGGGGGCAATCAACTATGGCTACACCTTC
size: -
D: TRBD1
length: 15
V: TRBV28
J: TRBJ1-2

CDR3: CASSEPRQVGEKLFF
DNA: TGCGCCAGCAGTGAGCCCCGACAGGTAGGAGAAAAACTGTTTTTT
size: -
D: -
length: 15
V: TRBV10-2
J: TRBJ1-4

CDR3: CASSSSRGSQETQYF
DNA: TGTGCCAGCAGTTCTTCCAGGGGAAGCCAAGAGACCCAGTACTTC
size: -
D: -
length: 15
V: TRBV27
J: TRBJ2-5

CDR3: CASSLKGRANTGELFF
DNA: TGCGCCAGCAGCTTAAAAGGTCGGGCGAACACCGGGGAGCTGTTTTTT
size: -
D: -
length: 16
V: TRBV5-1
J: TRBJ2-2

CDR3: CASSLLSWTDPETQYF
DNA: TGTGCCAGCAGCTTGCTTTCGTGGACCGACCCAGAGACCCAGTACTTC
size: -
D: -
length: 16
V: TRBV5-8
J: TRBJ2-5

CDR3: CASSLRGFSNQPQHF
DNA: TGTGCCAGCAGTTTAAGGGGGTTTAGCAATCAGCCCCAGCATTTT
size: -
D: -
length: 15
V: TRBV27
J: TRBJ1-5

CDR3: CASAAVRNEKLFF
DNA: TGTGCCAGCGCGGCGGTACGGAATGAAAAACTGTTTTTT
size: -
D: -
length: 13
V: TRBV19
J: TRBJ1-4

CDR3: CASSLPGSYEQYF
DNA: TGTGCCAGCAGCTTGCCAGGCTCCTACGAGCAGTACTTC
size: -
D: -
length: 13
V: TRBV11-2
J: TRBJ2-7

CDR3: CAISESGGPDSGRTSGSSYEQYF
DNA: TGTGCCATCAGTGAGTCAGGGGGACCAGACAGTGGAAGGACTAGCGGGAGCTCCTACGAGCAGTACTTC
size: -
D: TRBD2
length: 23
V: TRBV10-3
J: TRBJ2-7

CDR3: CASGPVRADTQYF
DNA: TGTGCCAGCGGCCCGGTCAGGGCAGATACGCAGTATTTT
size: -
D: -
length: 13
V: TRBV9
J: TRBJ2-3

CDR3: CASSSTLDRGPRNEQFF
DNA: TGTGCCAGCAGCTCCACCTTGGACAGGGGACCTAGGAATGAGCAGTTCTTC
size: once
D: TRBD1
length: 17
V: TRBV13
J: TRBJ2-1

CDR3: CASSPASAQRNNEQFF
DNA: TGTGCCAGCAGCCCTGCTAGCGCCCAGAGGAACAATGAGCAGTTCTTC
size: -
D: -
length: 16
V: TRBV7-9
J: TRBJ2-1

CDR3: CASSEGTGTSGANVLTF
DNA: TGCGCCAGCAGTGAAGGGACAGGGACGTCTGGGGCCAACGTCCTGACTTTC
size: -
D: TRBD1
length: 17
V: TRBV10-1
J: TRBJ2-6

CDR3: CAWTVGGASANSPLHF
DNA: TGTGCCTGGACCGTCGGGGGAGCGAGCGCTAATTCACCCCTCCACTTT
size: -
D: -
length: 16
V: TRBV30
J: TRBJ1-6

CDR3: CASRTSPGPANTGELFF
DNA: TGTGCCAGTAGGACTTCGCCGGGCCCAGCGAACACCGGGGAGCTGTTTTTT
size: -
D: -
length: 17
V: TRBV19
J: TRBJ2-2

CDR3: CASSEVVASSRSTDTQYF
DNA: TGTGCCAGCAGTGAAGTAGTAGCTAGCAGCAGAAGCACAGATACGCAGTATTTT
size: -
D: -
length: 18
V: TRBV2
J: TRBJ2-3

CDR3: CASSWAATNEKLFF
DNA: TGTGCCAGTTCGTGGGCTGCAACTAATGAAAAACTGTTTTTT
size: -
D: -
length: 14
V: TRBV19
J: TRBJ1-4

CDR3: CASRLGGRANEQFF
DNA: TGTGCCAGCCGACTCGGCGGGAGGGCCAATGAGCAGTTCTTC
size: -
D: TRBD2
length: 14
V: TRBV18
J: TRBJ2-1

CDR3: CAISPDRAGNTIYF
DNA: TGTGCCATCAGTCCTGACAGGGCTGGAAACACCATATATTTT
size: -
D: TRBD1
length: 14
V: TRBV10-3
J: TRBJ1-3